Listed here are 22 T cell receptor beta chains from one sample, sequenced in a study of Tregs in tolerant kidney transplant recipients. Some clones are missing from TCRdb's copy, which holds only in-frame ones; the method was immunoSEQ multiplex PCR. This sample carries about 240,000 clones, roughly four fifths of them seen once, and the ten largest clones take about 0.64%. Sequencing was performed on CD4+ T cells from blood. These receptors were obtained from a human donor in good health.

This clone has only a few counts. V usage is TRBV5-5 and J usage is TRBJ2-3; D is tentatively TRBD1 or TRBD2 (5 bases each). The ends were cut back, 4 bases at V and 5 bases at J, with 20 bases in the middle. CDR1 and CDR2 (germline): SGHKS, YYEKEE (reference sequence). The CDR3 totals 16 residues. The CDR3 reads CASSDSGAQRGDTQYF. The CDR3 coding sequence is TGTGCCAGCAGCGACTCCGGGGCCCAAAGGGGAGATACGCAGTATTTT.

The chain joins TRBV6-6 to TRBJ2-7; D may be TRBD1 or TRBD2 (6 bases each). Germline CDR1 is MNHNY and CDR2 is SVGAGI (reference sequence). V gave up 6 bases and J gave up 2 bases, with 17 bases separating them. This CDR3 comprises 15 residues. CDR3 in amino acids: CASRGGVGRPYEQYF. In DNA, the CDR3 is TGTGCCAGCAGGGGGGGCGTAGGTCGCCCCTACGAGCAGTACTTC.

The chain carries TRBV14 and TRBJ2-5; a possible D gene is TRBD1 (6 bases). V dropped 5 bases and J dropped 3 bases, with 13 bases sitting between them. This CDR3 contains 14 residues. CDR1 is SGHDN and CDR2 is FVKESK in the germline V gene. The CDR3 sequence: CASSSGQLEETQYF. CDR3 nucleotides: TGTGCCAGCAGCTCAGGACAGCTTGAAGAGACCCAGTACTTC. The full variable domain, rest sourced from reference TRBV14 and TRBJ2-5, is EAGVTQFPSHSVIEKGQTVTLRCDPISGHDNLYWYRRVMGKEIKFLLHFVKESKQDESGMPNNRFLAERTGGTYSTLKVQPAELEDSGVYFCASSSGQLEETQYFGPGTRLLVL.

The CDR3 nucleotides read TGCAGCGTTGCTGGCGGGAGGACTAGCACAGATACGCAGTATTTT. Residues: CSVAGGRTSTDTQYF. The genes are TRBV29-1 and TRBJ2-3, with 8 bases aligning to TRBD2. Germline CDR1 and CDR2: SQVTM and ANQGSEA. This CDR3 region has 15 residues. Trimming removed 4 bases from V and 0 bases from J; junction bases left unmatched: 6.

J is TRBJ2-5 and V is TRBV6-5; D perhaps matches TRBD2 (6 bases). The germline V and J ends were trimmed by 2 bases and 6 bases, with 13 bases remaining between them. This CDR3 comprises 14 residues. Germline CDR1 and CDR2: MNHEY and SVGAGI. CDR3 sequence reads: CASSYGGGEKTQYF. The CDR3 bases are TGTGCCAGCAGTTACGGCGGAGGGGAGAAGACCCAGTACTTC.

This clone was seen more than once but under ten times. The chain employs TRBV15 and TRBJ1-5; TRBD1 aligns across 7 bases. V was clipped by 3 bases and J by 2 bases; unmatched bases: 1. Germline values: CDR1 LNHNV, CDR2 YYDKDF (reference sequence). This CDR3 is 14 amino acids long. CDR3 DNA: TGTGCCACCAGCAGTGACAGGGGCAATCAGCCCCAGCATTTT. Translation: CATSSDRGNQPQHF.

With regard to this clone: The same CDR3 can be traced to other DNA sequences in this sample. The rearrangement links TRBV30 to TRBJ1-2; D is ambiguous. The CDR3 runs 15 residues. V lost 3 bases and J 2 bases, leaving 16 bases between the germline ends. Germline V lookup: CDR1 GTSNPN, CDR2 SVGIG (reference sequence). In nucleotides, the CDR3 is TGTGCCTGGAGAGGCAGCTTCACTTTCAACTATGGCTACACCTTC. This gives the protein CAWRGSFTFNYGYTF.

This clone has just a few counts. This chain links TRBV10-3 with TRBJ1-1; D uncertain. CDR1 is ENHRY and CDR2 is SYGVKD in the germline V gene. The CDR3 totals 12 residues. V was cut by 4 bases and J by 8 bases, with 11 bases left in between. The CDR3 DNA sequence: TGTGCCATCAGTGTAATGGGATTCGAAGCTTTCTTT. As protein: CAISVMGFEAFF.

The rearrangement links TRBV7-3 to TRBJ2-3; no clear D. CDR1 SGHTA and CDR2 FQGTGA come from the germline V gene. V lost 5 bases, J lost 6 bases, and 12 bases lay in between. The CDR3 is 13 residues long. CDR3 bases: TGTGCCAGCAGCCCGGACCCTAGGGATACGCAGTATTTT. This translates into CASSPDPRDTQYF.

The chain uses TRBV6-1 and TRBJ2-5; D unclear. Germline assignment: CDR1 MNHNS and CDR2 SASEGT. The CDR3 is made up of 14 amino acids. Trimming removed 1 base at V and 5 bases at J, with 11 bases between. CDR3 region: CASSEGWAIETQYF. DNA of the CDR3: TGTGCCAGCAGTGAAGGGTGGGCTATTGAGACCCAGTACTTC.

The rearrangement links TRBV9 to TRBJ1-6; 10 bases line up with TRBD1. V shed 4 bases, J shed 9 bases, and the junction held 7 bases outside the gene matches. The CDR3 runs 15 residues. From germline, CDR1 is SGDLS and CDR2 YYNGEE. The CDR3, as DNA: TGTGCCAGCAGCACCCATCGACAGGGGGCTTCACCCCTCCACTTT. Its translation: CASSTHRQGASPLHF.

To note about this clone: The junction departs from the called germline gene at one end, perhaps through a read error. The chain employs TRBV7-7 and TRBJ2-5, with TRBD1 matching 9 bases. Germline V lookup: CDR1 SSHAT, CDR2 FNYEAQ (reference sequence). The CDR3 consists of 14 residues. CDR3 region: CASSPVGQGETQYF. The CDR3 DNA follows: TGTGCTAGCAGCCCTGTGGGACAGGGTGAGACCCAGTACTTC.

The V gene is TRBV6-5, the J gene TRBJ1-1; 7 positions agree with TRBD1. Germline V gives CDR1 MNHEY, CDR2 SVGAGI. This CDR3 contains 15 residues. The junction had 7 bases not matched to a gene; V was cut back by 4 bases and J by 2 bases. The CDR3 DNA reads TGTGCCAGCAGTTTCGCCGGGACAGCAAACACTGAAGCTTTCTTT. Its protein product is CASSFAGTANTEAFF.

The V gene is TRBV27, the J gene TRBJ1-2, with 9 bases lining up with TRBD1. The germline gives CDR1 MNHEY, CDR2 SMNVEV (reference sequence). Losses at the gene ends were 7 bases for V and 5 bases for J; bases not matched to a gene: 11. The CDR3 totals 15 residues. CDR3 loop: CASKRMTGGGYGYTF. CDR3 nucleotides: TGTGCCAGCAAAAGAATGACAGGGGGTGGGTATGGCTACACCTTC.

In its sample, this clone was seen once. The genes are TRBV5-1 and TRBJ2-4, with 8 bases matching TRBD2. Germline V gene sequence: CDR1 SGHRS, CDR2 YFSETQ. The CDR3 consists of 16 residues. V dropped 0 bases and J dropped 7; count of bases not matched to a gene: 9. The CDR3 DNA follows: TGCGCCAGCAGCTTGGATTTAGCGGGGCAGGGGAACATTCAGTACTTC. Translation: CASSLDLAGQGNIQYF.

This clone turned up a few times. The chain employs TRBV19 and TRBJ2-1; no firm D call. V dropped 4 bases and J dropped 8 bases, with 12 bases sitting between them. The length of the CDR3 is 13 residues. The germline V gene has CDR1 LNHDA and CDR2 SQIVND (reference sequence). CDR3 residues: CASSKAPLDEQFF. Written as DNA, the CDR3 is TGTGCCAGTAGTAAGGCACCCCTGGATGAGCAGTTCTTC.

About this clone itself: The junction departs from germline at one end; a sequencing error may be responsible. This chain connects TRBV10-3 to TRBJ2-7; D remains unclear. The germline V gene has CDR1 ENHRY and CDR2 SYGVKD. The CDR3 consists of 14 residues. The CDR3 region is CAISESANTYEQYF. DNA for the CDR3: TGTGCCATCAGTGAGTCGGCAAATACCTACGAACAGTACTTC.

CDR3 loop: CASSKRGQGNEQYF. Here the CDR3 DNA reads TGTGCCAGCAGCAAAAGGGGGCAGGGAAACGAGCAGTACTTC. This chain uses TRBV11-2 with TRBJ2-7; 7 nucleotides align to TRBD1. The germline V gene encodes CDR1 SGHAT and CDR2 FQNNGV. The CDR3 is 14 amino acids. V shed 5 bases and J 5 bases; nucleotides not matched to a gene: 9.

V and J are TRBV5-1 and TRBJ1-2; D possibly corresponds to TRBD1 (6 bases). Trimming stripped 3 bases from V and 8 bases from J, with 20 bases between. Germline V gene sequence: CDR1 SGHRS, CDR2 YFSETQ. The CDR3 is 15 residues long. Written as DNA, the CDR3 is TGCGCCAGCAGCTCATCAACCTCAGGGGAGAAGGGCTACACCTTC. Amino acids: CASSSSTSGEKGYTF.

The chain employs TRBV6-5 and TRBJ2-5, with TRBD1 identical over 7 bases. The ends lost 5 bases at V and 7 bases at J; junction bases unmatched: 13. This CDR3 is built from 15 residues. Germline V gives CDR1 MNHEY, CDR2 SVGAGI. CDR3 in amino acids: CASSPSRDRGTTQYF. CDR3 coding DNA: TGTGCCAGCAGTCCGTCCCGGGACAGAGGAACGACCCAGTACTTC.

The chain couples TRBV5-6 to TRBJ2-7, with 9 bases aligning to TRBD1. Germline V gene sequence: CDR1 SGHDT, CDR2 YYEEEE. The CDR3 runs 15 residues. Trimming at V came to 4 bases and at J to 4 bases, leaving 9 bases not matched to a gene. The CDR3 is CASSGPGQGLYEQYF. The CDR3 nucleotides read TGTGCCAGCAGCGGTCCGGGACAGGGTCTTTACGAGCAGTACTTC. Drawing the rest from reference TRBV5-6 and TRBJ2-7, the complete variable domain is DAGVTQSPTHLIKTRGQQVTLRCSPKSGHDTVSWYQQALGQGPQFIFQYYEEEERQRGNFPDRFSGHQFPNYSSELNVNALLLGDSALYLCASSGPGQGLYEQYFGPGTRLTVT.

The chain recombines TRBV14 with TRBJ2-1; 10 bases line up with TRBD2. The length of the CDR3 is 16 residues. Germline V CDR1 and CDR2: SGHDN, FVKESK. J lost 4 bases, V lost 1 base, and 4 bases had no gene match. The CDR3 region has the DNA TGTGCCAGCAGCCAAGTAGCGGGAGGCCAGTACAATGAGCAGTTCTTC. Translating gives CASSQVAGGQYNEQFF.